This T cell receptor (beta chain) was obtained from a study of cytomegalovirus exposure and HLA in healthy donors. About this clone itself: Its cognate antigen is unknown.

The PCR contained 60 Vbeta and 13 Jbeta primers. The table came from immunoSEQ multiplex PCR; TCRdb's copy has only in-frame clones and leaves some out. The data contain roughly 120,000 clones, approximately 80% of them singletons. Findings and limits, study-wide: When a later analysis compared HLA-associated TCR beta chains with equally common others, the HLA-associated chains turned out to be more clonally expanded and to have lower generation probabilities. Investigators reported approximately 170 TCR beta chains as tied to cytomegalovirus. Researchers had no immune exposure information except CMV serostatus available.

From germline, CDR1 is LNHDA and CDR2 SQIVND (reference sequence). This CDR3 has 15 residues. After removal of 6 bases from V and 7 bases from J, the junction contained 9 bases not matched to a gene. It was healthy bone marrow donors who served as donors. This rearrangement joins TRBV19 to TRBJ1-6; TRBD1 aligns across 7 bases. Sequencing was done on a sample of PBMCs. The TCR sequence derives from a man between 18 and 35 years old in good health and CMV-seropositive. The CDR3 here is CASRPPGQPNSPLHF. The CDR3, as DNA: TGTGCCAGTAGGCCCCCGGGACAGCCAAATTCACCCCTCCACTTT. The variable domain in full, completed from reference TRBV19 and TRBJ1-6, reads DGGITQSPKYLFRKEGQNVTLSCEQNLNHDAMYWYRQDPGQGLRLIYYSQIVNDFQKGDIAEGYSVSREKKESFPLTVTSAQKNPTAFYLCASRPPGQPNSPLHFGNGTRLTVT.